The clone carrying this T cell receptor beta chain appeared a single time. Clones were sequenced by immunoSEQ multiplex PCR, and TCRdb holds only the in-frame ones, with some missing. The sample includes some 120,000 clones, roughly 86% of them seen just once. This sample stems from a study of control samples from healthy donors and cancer patients. This clonotype was sampled from a man aged 55 to 70 in good health. The specimen was blood.

CDR3 residues: CASSVAGARYYTF. The CDR3 DNA is TGTGCCAGTAGTGTAGCAGGGGCGAGGTACTACACCTTC. The chain couples TRBV19 to TRBJ1-2, with D tentatively TRBD1 (6 bases). Trimming took 5 bases from V and 10 from J, leaving 17 bases between them. The CDR3 totals 13 residues. Germline V gene lookup returns CDR1 LNHDA and CDR2 SQIVND (reference sequence).